These T cell receptor beta chains were read from a single sample in a study of control samples from healthy donors and cancer patients. Generated by immunoSEQ multiplex PCR, the TCRdb table keeps only in-frame clones and is missing some. This sample carries 150,000 to 200,000 clones, 88% of them seen once, and the ten largest clones take around 5%. What was sequenced was blood. The receptors stem from a woman in her thirties in good health. Each CDR3 is given with its conserved first and last residue. Each record gives: clone size, D gene, V gene, J gene, CDR3 DNA, CDR3 protein. D genes are given only for firm matches. Some rows mark clone size as missing; the rest say once, few, many or name a class of expanded clone.

>NA|NA|TRBV6-5|TRBJ1-3
TGTGCCAGCATGCGGCAGGGGTTGGACACCATATATTTT
CASMRQGLDTIYF
>NA|TRBD1|TRBV7-2|TRBJ1-6
TGTGCCAGCAGCCGACAGGGTGGCTCACCCCTCCACTTT
CASSRQGGSPLHF
>once|TRBD2|TRBV2|TRBJ2-1
TGTGCCAGCAGTGGGGCTAGCGGGGGGGTTACAAATGAGCAGTTCTTC
CASSGASGGVTNEQFF
>NA|TRBD1|TRBV5-1|TRBJ2-3
TGCGCCAGCAGCTTGGGCGGGACAGGGGGCACAGATACGCAGTATTTT
CASSLGGTGGTDTQYF
>NA|NA|TRBV10-3|TRBJ2-7
TGTGCCATGAGAAGATCAGTAGGAACCTACGAGCAGTACTTC
CAMRRSVGTYEQYF
>NA|NA|TRBV18|TRBJ1-1
TGTGCCAGCTCACCACCCCGGGGCGCCTCAGAAGCTTTCTTT
CASSPPRGASEAFF
>NA|TRBD1|TRBV4-1|TRBJ1-6
TGCGCCAGCAGCCTCGGGACAGGGAATTCACCCCTCCACTTT
CASSLGTGNSPLHF
>NA|NA|TRBV7-2|TRBJ2-5
TGTGCCAGCAGCTTAAGCCGCTCCCAAGAGACCCAGTACTTC
CASSLSRSQETQYF
>few|TRBD2|TRBV4-2|TRBJ2-3
TGTGCCAGCAGCCAAGATATAGCGGGAGATGGGACAGATACGCAGTATTTT
CASSQDIAGDGTDTQYF
>NA|NA|TRBV9|TRBJ1-5
TGTGCCAGCAGCGTAGGGGTCGGGAGCAATCAGCCCCAGCATTTT
CASSVGVGSNQPQHF
>NA|NA|TRBV5-1|TRBJ2-2
TGCGCCAGCAGCCTCCCTTGGAACACCGGGGAGCTGTTTTTT
CASSLPWNTGELFF
>NA|NA|TRBV24-1|TRBJ1-5
TGTGCCACCAGTGATTTGTGTAGACTTTATAGCAATCAGCCCCAGCATTTT
CATSDLCRLYSNQPQHF
>NA|NA|TRBV7-2|TRBJ2-5
TGTGCCAGCAGCTTACAAGAGACCCAGTACTTC
CASSLQETQYF
>NA|NA|TRBV4-1|TRBJ2-7
TGCGCCAGCAGCCAAGATATTGCTAGGGAGGAGGAGCAGTACTTC
CASSQDIAREEEQYF
>NA|NA|TRBV9|TRBJ2-2
TGTGCCAGCAGCGTAGTGGGAGATACGAACACCGGGGAGCTGTTTTTT
CASSVVGDTNTGELFF
>NA|NA|TRBV3-1/TRBV3-2|TRBJ1-1
TGTGCCAGCAGCCAAGTGAGGGGGAGAACTGAAGCTTTCTTT
CASSQVRGRTEAFF
>NA|TRBD1|TRBV28|TRBJ1-4
TGTGCCAGCAGTTTTAGGGACAGGGAAAATGAAAAACTGTTTTTT
CASSFRDRENEKLFF